The source of this T cell receptor beta chain is a study of blood T cell repertoires in COVID-19. Authors' data handling: Amplifying reference gene primers gave estimates of nucleated cell counts. TCRdb's copy holds only in-frame clones and misses some; the assay was immunoSEQ multiplex PCR. The DNA was the basis for D and trimming; V, J and clone size are from that table. The sample carries approximately 30,000 clones, around 87% recorded once. Germline loops: CDR1 MNHEY, CDR2 SVGAGI. V trimming: 7 bases; J trimming: 9 bases; junction bases outside the gene matches: 11. The CDR3 sequence is 14 residues long.

The source material was peripheral blood. The genes are TRBV6-5 and TRBJ1-1, with 10 bases aligning to TRBD1. The receptor was derived from a human donor in a cohort sampled during active COVID-19. The CDR3 DNA reads TGTGCCAGCAATTCAAGACAGGGGGCGCTGAAAGCTTTCTTT. It translates to CASNSRQGALKAFF.